Listed below are T cell receptor beta chains from one sample, sequenced in a study of T cell repertoires in cytomegalovirus infection. TCRdb independently ran MiXCR on the reads; one entry per CDR3 protein. Of some 700,000 distinct CDR3 sequences in the sample, 30% to 40% were seen once. Their antigens are not known. The sequenced sample was cultured PBMCs, obtained from culture after CMV antigen stimulation. The origin of the receptors is a human donor in good health (CMV status not recorded). Some clones in this sample may be carry-over from other donors' samples. Both conserved end residues are part of each CDR3. The order of the fields is V gene, D gene, clone size, J gene, CDR3 DNA, CDR3 protein. D genes are given only for firm matches. Some rows mark clone size as missing; the rest say once, few, many or name a class of expanded clone.

v_gene: TRBV6-1
d_gene: -
abundance: -
j_gene: TRBJ2-7
CDR3nt: TGTGCCAGCAGTGAAGCGTTACTCCGGCCCTACGAGCAGTACTTC
CDR3aa: CASSEALLRPYEQYF

v_gene: TRBV7-2
d_gene: -
abundance: few
j_gene: TRBJ2-1
CDR3nt: TGTGCCAGCAGCTCCACTAGGTCGGGTGAGCAGTTCTTC
CDR3aa: CASSSTRSGEQFF

v_gene: TRBV19
d_gene: TRBD1
abundance: -
j_gene: TRBJ1-4
CDR3nt: TGTGCCACCCCGGGACAGGACGATGAAAAACTGTTTTTT
CDR3aa: CATPGQDDEKLFF

v_gene: TRBV12-3/TRBV12-4
d_gene: -
abundance: few
j_gene: TRBJ2-1
CDR3nt: TGTGCCAGCAGTACACGGACCGCGGATGAGCAGTTCTTC
CDR3aa: CASSTRTADEQFF

v_gene: TRBV11-2
d_gene: -
abundance: -
j_gene: TRBJ1-2
CDR3nt: TGTGCCAGCTCAGCGCAGGGGAAGAGTCTTAACTATGGCTACACCTTC
CDR3aa: CASSAQGKSLNYGYTF

v_gene: TRBV12-5
d_gene: -
abundance: -
j_gene: TRBJ2-7
CDR3nt: TGTGCTAGTGGTATATCCGGGGGCCGAGCCTACGAGCAGTACTTC
CDR3aa: CASGISGGRAYEQYF

v_gene: TRBV19
d_gene: -
abundance: -
j_gene: TRBJ2-5
CDR3nt: TGTGCCAGTAGTCACGACCTAGAGACCCAGTACTTC
CDR3aa: CASSHDLETQYF

v_gene: TRBV10-3
d_gene: -
abundance: -
j_gene: TRBJ2-7
CDR3nt: TGTGTCACCGGACACTCCTACGAGCAGTACTTC
CDR3aa: CVTGHSYEQYF

v_gene: TRBV19
d_gene: TRBD2
abundance: -
j_gene: TRBJ2-1
CDR3nt: TGTGCCAGTATGCGGTCTAGCGGCACGGTTACCTACAATGAGCAGTTCTTC
CDR3aa: CASMRSSGTVTYNEQFF

v_gene: TRBV12-3/TRBV12-4
d_gene: -
abundance: -
j_gene: TRBJ1-5
CDR3nt: TGTGCCAGCAGGGATCCGGACAGCAATCAGCCCCAGCATTTT
CDR3aa: CASRDPDSNQPQHF

v_gene: TRBV7-2
d_gene: -
abundance: many
j_gene: TRBJ2-7
CDR3nt: TGTGCCAGCCGGACACAGGGAAACTACGAGCAGTACTTC
CDR3aa: CASRTQGNYEQYF

v_gene: TRBV25-1
d_gene: TRBD1
abundance: -
j_gene: TRBJ1-6
CDR3nt: TGTGCCAGCAGTGACCGGGACAGACCATCACCCCTCCACTTT
CDR3aa: CASSDRDRPSPLHF

v_gene: TRBV5-1
d_gene: TRBD1
abundance: -
j_gene: TRBJ1-4
CDR3nt: TGCGCCAGCAGCGGAACGGACAGGGGGGAAAAACTGTTTTTT
CDR3aa: CASSGTDRGEKLFF

v_gene: TRBV7-2
d_gene: TRBD1
abundance: many
j_gene: TRBJ1-5
CDR3nt: TGTGCCAGCAGCAAAGGACAGGGTTCCCAGCCCCAGCATTTT
CDR3aa: CASSKGQGSQPQHF

v_gene: TRBV6-1
d_gene: -
abundance: few
j_gene: TRBJ2-5
CDR3nt: TGTGCCAGTGTAAGGGGAGAGACCCAGTACTTC
CDR3aa: CASVRGETQYF

v_gene: TRBV4-1
d_gene: -
abundance: -
j_gene: TRBJ1-3
CDR3nt: TGCGCCAGCAGCCTTTCAGTGGGCGTGTGGGGAAACACCATATATTTT
CDR3aa: CASSLSVGVWGNTIYF